The 13 T cell receptor beta chains below come from one sample, sequenced in a study of CD8 T cells in ankylosing spondylitis. Overall study findings and caveats: Seemingly distinctive of ankylosing spondylitis blood was a TCR beta motif formed by eight highly homologous variants.

These TCRs' antigens remain unknown. A single record per CDR3 protein comes from TCRdb applying MiXCR to the 5' RACE reads. In the table there are about 500,000 distinct CDR3 sequences, approximately 5.3% of which are singletons. The material sequenced was blood, either unsorted or a sorted T cell fraction (not recorded which). All receptors come from a male donor with ankylosing spondylitis.

This clonotype has at least ten counts. CDR3 sequence reads: CASRTVRGGSSYNEQFF. CDR3 nucleotide sequence: TGTGCCAGCAGAACGGTTCGCGGGGGGAGCTCCTACAATGAGCAGTTCTTC. The V and J genes are TRBV6-2 or TRBV6-3 and TRBJ2-1; TRBD2 aligns across 8 bases. Germline V gene sequence: CDR1 MNHEY, CDR2 SVGEGT. CDR3 size: 17 residues. V lost 6 bases and J lost 0; bases outside the gene matches: 10.

V is TRBV7-2 and J is TRBJ2-1; the D gene is possibly TRBD1 (5 bases). Trimming removed 5 bases at V and 12 bases at J, with 14 bases between. Germline V CDR1 and CDR2: SGHTA, FQGNSA. The CDR3 totals 12 residues. CDR3: CASSLNRGGQFF. The CDR3 region has the DNA TGTGCCAGCAGCCTCAATAGGGGTGGGCAGTTCTTC.

This clonotype was observed at least ten times. The CDR3 here is CSARAPGGNQPQHF. In DNA, the CDR3 is TGCAGTGCTAGAGCGCCGGGAGGCAATCAGCCCCAGCATTTT. The chain uses TRBV20-1 and TRBJ1-5, with no clear D. This CDR3 comprises 14 residues. With 1 base removed from V and 2 bases from J, the gap between germline ends came to 9 bases. Germline CDR1 DFQATT, CDR2 SNEGSKA (reference sequence).

This clonotype appeared many times. The rearrangement links TRBV20-1 to TRBJ2-7; TRBD2 might be the D (5 bases). Germline V gene data show CDR1 as DFQATT and CDR2 as SNEGSKA (reference sequence). V gave up 6 bases and J gave up 6 bases, with 9 bases separating them. The CDR3 sequence is 10 residues long. The CDR3 sequence: CSAYRGEQYF. The CDR3, as DNA: TGCAGTGCATACCGGGGCGAGCAGTACTTC.

This clonotype was detected ten times or more. The chain joins TRBV7-9 to TRBJ2-7; 9 nucleotides agree with TRBD1. J gave up 12 bases and V 4 bases, and 4 bases lay outside the gene matches. CDR3 length: 11 residues. Germline V CDR1 and CDR2: SEHNR, FQNEAQ (reference sequence). Here the CDR3 reads CASSSGTGLYF. The DNA for the CDR3 is TGTGCCAGCAGCTCCGGGACAGGGCTGTACTTC.

This clonotype was seen many times. V gene TRBV5-5 combines with J gene TRBJ1-1; D is possibly TRBD1 (5 bases). The CDR3 contains 16 residues. Germline lookup yields CDR1 SGHKS and CDR2 YYEKEE (reference sequence). V was trimmed by 3 bases and J by 3 bases, leaving 18 bases between them. The CDR3 loop is CASSSTTGTLYTEAFF. The DNA of the CDR3 is TGTGCCAGCAGCTCCACTACCGGGACTTTGTACACTGAAGCTTTCTTT. Supplemented by reference TRBV5-5 and TRBJ1-1, the full variable domain reads DAGVTQSPTHLIKTRGQQVTLRCSPISGHKSVSWYQQVLGQGPQFIFQYYEKEERGRGNFPDRFSARQFPNYSSELNVNALLLGDSALYLCASSSTTGTLYTEAFFGQGTRLTVV.

This clonotype was observed a handful of times. This chain links TRBV6-5 with TRBJ1-6; D gene unclear. CDR1 and CDR2 from the germline V gene are MNHEY and SVGAGI. This CDR3 has 16 residues. The germline V and J ends were trimmed by 2 bases and 0 bases, with 8 bases remaining between them. CDR3 loop: CASSYGGSSYNSPLHF. CDR3 DNA sequence: TGTGCCAGCAGTTACGGCGGAAGCTCCTATAATTCACCCCTCCACTTT.

At least ten counts were recorded for this clonotype. The rearrangement links TRBV20-1 to TRBJ2-5; TRBD1 matches 8 bases. Germline V gene sequence: CDR1 DFQATT, CDR2 SNEGSKA (reference sequence). The CDR3 has 15 amino acids. The junction had 9 bases not matched to a gene; V was cut back by 4 bases and J by 2 bases. CDR3 region: CSANNPGQDQETQYF. CDR3 coding DNA: TGCAGTGCTAACAATCCGGGACAGGATCAAGAGACCCAGTACTTC.

This clonotype has ten or more counts. The chain couples TRBV15 to TRBJ1-5, with D hard to call. Between the trimmed V and J ends, which lost 3 bases and 4 bases, there was a span of 13 bases. Germline loops: CDR1 LNHNV, CDR2 YYDKDF (reference sequence). The CDR3 spans 15 residues. CDR3 coding DNA: TGTGCCACCAGCAGGTATCCGGGCGGTAATCAGCCCCAGCATTTT. Translated, it gives CATSRYPGGNQPQHF.

The chain recombines TRBV4-2 with TRBJ2-3; tentatively, D is TRBD1 (7 bases). The CDR3 sequence is 17 residues long. The germline V gene encodes CDR1 LGHNA and CDR2 YNFKEQ. Trimming pared 4 bases from V and 3 bases from J, leaving 20 bases between. Here the CDR3 reads CASSPRLGGRGTDTQYF. CDR3 sequence (DNA): TGTGCCAGCAGCCCCCGTTTGGGAGGCAGGGGGACAGATACGCAGTATTTT.

This clonotype has a count of ten or more. The chain employs TRBV6-5 and TRBJ1-1; D unclear. The V end was cut by 2 bases, the J end by 0 bases, with 13 bases between. The CDR3 has 16 amino acids. Germline V gene data show CDR1 as MNHEY and CDR2 as SVGAGI. The chain's CDR3 is CASSYPRGRMNTEAFF. The DNA of the CDR3 is TGTGCCAGCAGTTACCCCCGAGGGAGGATGAACACTGAAGCTTTCTTT.

This clonotype was seen ten or more times. The chain is built from TRBV27 and TRBJ1-2; the match to TRBD1 covers 8 bases. CDR1 is MNHEY and CDR2 is SMNVEV in the germline V gene (reference sequence). Trimming at V came to 5 bases and at J to 7 bases, leaving 9 bases not matched to a gene. This CDR3 has 14 residues. The CDR3 DNA reads as TGTGCCAGCAGTCAAGGACAGGGAGTCTTTGGCTACACCTTC. It translates to CASSQGQGVFGYTF.

This clonotype was picked up a small number of times. This chain connects TRBV10-1 to TRBJ2-7, with D possibly being TRBD1 or TRBD2 (5 bases each). With 3 bases removed from V and 2 bases from J, the gap between germline ends came to 11 bases. The CDR3 runs to 14 residues. CDR1 is WNHNN, CDR2 SYGVQD, per germline (reference sequence). The CDR3 region is CASSEGTYTYEQYF. The CDR3 DNA is TGCGCCAGCAGTGAAGGGACGTACACCTACGAGCAGTACTTC.